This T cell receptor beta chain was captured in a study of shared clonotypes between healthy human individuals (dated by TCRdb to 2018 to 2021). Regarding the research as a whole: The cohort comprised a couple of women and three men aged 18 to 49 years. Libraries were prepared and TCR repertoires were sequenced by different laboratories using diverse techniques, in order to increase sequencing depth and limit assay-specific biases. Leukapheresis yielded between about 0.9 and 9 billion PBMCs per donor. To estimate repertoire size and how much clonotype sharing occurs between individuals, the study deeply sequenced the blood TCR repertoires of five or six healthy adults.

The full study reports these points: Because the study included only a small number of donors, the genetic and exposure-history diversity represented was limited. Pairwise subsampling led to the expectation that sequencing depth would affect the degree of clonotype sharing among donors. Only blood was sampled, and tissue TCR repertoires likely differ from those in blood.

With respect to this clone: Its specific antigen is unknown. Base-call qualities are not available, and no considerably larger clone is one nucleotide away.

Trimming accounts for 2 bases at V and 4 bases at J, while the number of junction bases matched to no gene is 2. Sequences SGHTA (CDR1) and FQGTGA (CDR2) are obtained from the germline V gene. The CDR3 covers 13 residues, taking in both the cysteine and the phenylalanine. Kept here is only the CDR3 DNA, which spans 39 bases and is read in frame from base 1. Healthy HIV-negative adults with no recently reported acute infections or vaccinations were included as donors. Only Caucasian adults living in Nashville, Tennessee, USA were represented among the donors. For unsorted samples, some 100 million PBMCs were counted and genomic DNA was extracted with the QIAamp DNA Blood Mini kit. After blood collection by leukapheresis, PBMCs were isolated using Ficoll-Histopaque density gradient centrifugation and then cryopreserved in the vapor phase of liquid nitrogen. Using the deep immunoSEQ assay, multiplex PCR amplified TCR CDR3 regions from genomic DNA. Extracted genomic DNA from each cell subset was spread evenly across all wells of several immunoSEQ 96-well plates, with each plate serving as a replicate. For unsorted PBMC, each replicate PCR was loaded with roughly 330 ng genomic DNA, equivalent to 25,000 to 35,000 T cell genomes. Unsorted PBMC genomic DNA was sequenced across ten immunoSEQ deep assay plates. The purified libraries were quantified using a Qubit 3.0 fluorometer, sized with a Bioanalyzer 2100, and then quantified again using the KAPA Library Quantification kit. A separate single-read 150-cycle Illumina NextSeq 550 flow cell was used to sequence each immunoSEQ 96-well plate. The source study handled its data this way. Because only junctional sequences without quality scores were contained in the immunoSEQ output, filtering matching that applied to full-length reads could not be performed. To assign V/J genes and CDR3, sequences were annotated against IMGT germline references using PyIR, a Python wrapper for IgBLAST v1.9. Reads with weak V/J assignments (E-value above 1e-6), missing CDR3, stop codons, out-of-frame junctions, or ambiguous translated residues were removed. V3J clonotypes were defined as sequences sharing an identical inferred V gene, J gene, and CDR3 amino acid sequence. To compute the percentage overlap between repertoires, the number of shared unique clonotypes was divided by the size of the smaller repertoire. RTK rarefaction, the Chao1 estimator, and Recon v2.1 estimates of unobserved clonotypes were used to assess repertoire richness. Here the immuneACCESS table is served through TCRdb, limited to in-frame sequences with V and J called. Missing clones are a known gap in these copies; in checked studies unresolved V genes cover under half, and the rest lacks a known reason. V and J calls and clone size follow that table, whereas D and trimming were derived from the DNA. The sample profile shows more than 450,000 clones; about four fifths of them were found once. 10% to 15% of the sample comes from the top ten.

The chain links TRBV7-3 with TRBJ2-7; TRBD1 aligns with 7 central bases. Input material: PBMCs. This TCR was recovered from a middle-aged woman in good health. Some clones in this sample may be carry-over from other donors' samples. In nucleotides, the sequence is TGTGCCAGCAGCTTAGACAGGGCGTACGAGCAGTACTTC. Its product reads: CASSLDRAYEQYF.